The TCR beta chain described here comes from a study of cytotoxic CD8 clonotypes in ibrutinib-treated CLL. At the level of the study: After a median of about 62 months, around 15 patients stayed remitted and approximately twelve progressed; responses had been partial in some 25 and complete in 2.

Researchers set a sequencing depth target of 1 in 200,000 to 1 in 1 million T cells. Here immunoSEQ multiplex PCR was the method, and the copy in TCRdb shows in-frame clones only, minus some. Of 45,000 to 65,000 clones listed, approximately 82% were seen once; the top ten hold roughly 21%. TCR beta libraries used 1.5 to 2 micrograms of DNA from cryopreserved PBMCs. This CDR3 spans 15 amino acids. Trimming removed 5 bases from V and 4 bases from J, with 17 bases in between. Germline CDR1 reads SGHVS; CDR2 reads FNYEAQ. This sequence originates from a human donor with chronic lymphocytic leukemia. This specimen consisted of PBMCs, obtained after 24 months of ibrutinib treatment. The V call is TRBV7-6, the J call TRBJ1-1, with D hard to call. CDR3 sequence reads: CASSQLRENPTEAFF. The CDR3 region has the DNA TGTGCCAGCAGCCAATTAAGAGAAAATCCCACTGAAGCTTTCTTT.